Below, 32 T cell receptor beta chains from the same sample are listed, as sequenced in a study of stem cell transplantation in POMP-related autoinflammatory disease. Measured with immunoSEQ multiplex PCR; TCRdb has only the in-frame clones, and not every one. The sample carries approximately 65,000 clones, approximately 91% recorded once. Sample: CD4+ T cells from PBMCs, taken after stem cell transplantation. All receptors come from a human patient with POMP-related autoinflammation and immune dysregulation (PRAID). Some T cells here may be from the graft donor.

This clone was seen a single time. The chain joins TRBV15 to TRBJ2-5; D remains ambiguous. The germline V and J ends were trimmed by 4 bases and 5 bases, with 8 bases remaining between them. The length of the CDR3 is 12 residues. Germline CDR1 LNHNV, CDR2 YYDKDF (reference sequence). DNA for the CDR3: TGTGCCACCAGCAATGTAGGGGAGACCCAGTACTTC. Its protein is CATSNVGETQYF.

V and J are TRBV5-1 and TRBJ2-6; D is uncertain. The CDR3 spans 15 residues. Trimming took off 2 bases at V and 0 bases at J, with 6 bases between the two ends. Germline-derived CDR1 and CDR2 are SGHRS and YFSETQ. CDR3 bases: TGCGCCAGCAGCTTACAGTTCTCTGGGGCCAACGTCCTGACTTTC. As protein: CASSLQFSGANVLTF.

The table lists this clone with a few counts. This sequence joins TRBV2 and TRBJ1-4, with TRBD1 matching over 9 bases. The V and J ends lost 4 bases and 10 bases, in that order; junction bases with no gene match: 13. Per germline, CDR1 SNHLY and CDR2 FYNNEI. The length of the CDR3 is 16 residues. The CDR3 loop is CASSADGTGFVGKLFF. The DNA of the CDR3 is TGTGCCAGCAGTGCTGACGGGACAGGGTTTGTCGGAAAACTGTTTTTT.

This clone was seen a single time. The CDR3 DNA is TGCGCCAGCAGCTCGATGAGACAGGGGGTCAATGGGGCCAACGTCCTGACTTTC. The encoded protein is CASSSMRQGVNGANVLTF. This sequence joins TRBV5-1 and TRBJ2-6, with TRBD1 matching over 9 bases. This CDR3 is built from 18 residues. Per the germline V gene, CDR1 is SGHRS and CDR2 is YFSETQ. Losses at the gene ends were 3 bases for V and 3 bases for J; bases not matched to a gene: 10. The full variable domain, its missing parts supplied by reference TRBV5-1 and TRBJ2-6, is KAGVTQTPRYLIKTRGQQVTLSCSPISGHRSVSWYQQTPGQGLQFLFEYFSETQRNKGNFPGRFSGRQFSNSRSEMNVSTLELGDSALYLCASSSMRQGVNGANVLTFGAGSRLTVL.

This sequence joins TRBV29-1 and TRBJ2-1; TRBD2 aligns across 10 bases. The CDR3 spans 14 residues. Germline V lookup: CDR1 SQVTM, CDR2 ANQGSEA. V was clipped by 6 bases and J by 7 bases; unmatched bases: 9. The CDR3, as DNA: TGCAGCGTCAAAGCGGGGGGGCCAGGAAATGAGCAGTTCTTC. It encodes CSVKAGGPGNEQFF.

The V and J genes are TRBV7-9 and TRBJ1-2; possibly TRBD1 for D (5 bases). The germline V gene has CDR1 SEHNR and CDR2 FQNEAQ (reference sequence). Trimming shortened V by 4 bases and J by 3 bases, and 12 bases separated the two germline ends. The CDR3 has 14 amino acids. This chain's CDR3 is CASSSPSGYYGYTF. The CDR3 DNA reads TGTGCCAGCAGCTCCCCCTCAGGGTACTATGGCTACACCTTC.

This rearrangement joins TRBV18 to TRBJ1-5, with 8 bases aligning to TRBD1. The germline gives CDR1 KGHSH, CDR2 LQKENI. CDR3 length equals 13 residues. The trim removed 6 bases at V and 7 bases at J, leaving 5 bases unmatched. CDR3 sequence reads: CASSMDRAQPQHF. The CDR3 DNA reads as TGTGCCAGCTCCATGGACAGGGCACAGCCCCAGCATTTT.

The chain uses TRBV10-2 and TRBJ2-5; 7 bases map to TRBD1. This CDR3 is 13 amino acids long. V lost 9 bases, J lost 3 bases, and 7 bases stayed unmatched. Looked up from germline, CDR1 is WSHSY and CDR2 is SAAADI. DNA for the CDR3: TGCGCCAGTCTTCGGACAGGCGAAGAGACCCAGTACTTC. As protein: CASLRTGEETQYF.

V is TRBV4-1 and J is TRBJ2-7; 7 bases align to TRBD2. Germline assignment: CDR1 MGHRA and CDR2 YSYEKL. The CDR3 runs 16 residues. V shed 1 base, J shed 0 bases, and the junction held 6 bases outside the gene matches. For the CDR3, the DNA is TGCGCCAGCAGCCAAGGGCAACTAGCGTTCTCCTACGAGCAGTACTTC. As protein: CASSQGQLAFSYEQYF.

The chain employs TRBV5-4 and TRBJ1-6; TRBD1 matches at 11 bases. This CDR3 is built from 17 residues. Trimming took 6 bases from V and 10 from J; bases not matched to a gene: 15. Germline values: CDR1 SGHNT, CDR2 YYREEE (reference sequence). The CDR3 loop reads CASTRSGTGGRGSPLHF. The CDR3 region has the DNA TGTGCCAGCACCCGGAGTGGGACAGGGGGACGTGGGTCACCCCTCCACTTT.

This clone appeared a single time. The chain links TRBV30 to TRBJ2-2; no reliable D call. This CDR3 is built from 15 residues. The germline CDR1 and CDR2 sequences are GTSNPN and SVGIG (reference sequence). Trimming shortened V by 0 bases and J by 1 base, and 9 bases separated the two germline ends. The CDR3 loop is CAWSVYGRNTGELFF. CDR3 bases: TGTGCCTGGAGTGTATACGGTCGGAACACCGGGGAGCTGTTTTTT. Full variable domain (outside the CDR3, taken from reference TRBV30 and TRBJ2-2): SQTIHQWPATLVQPVGSPLSLECTVEGTSNPNLYWYRQAAGRGLQLLFYSVGIGQISSEVPQNLSASRPQDRQFILSSKKLLLSDSGFYLCAWSVYGRNTGELFFGEGSRLTVL.

The V and J genes are TRBV1 and TRBJ2-1; TRBD2, as called in the table, went unchecked against the DNA. TRBV1 is reported as a pseudogene. The CDR3 loop spans 15 amino acids. The chain's CDR3 is CTSRSGLAAYNEQFF. The CDR3 nucleotides read TGCACCAGCAGATCCGGACTAGCGGCCTACAATGAGCAGTTCTTC.

This clone has only one observation. The chain joins TRBV5-8 to TRBJ2-7, with 9 positions matching TRBD1. The germline V gene encodes CDR1 SGHTS and CDR2 YDEGEE. Losses at the gene ends were 3 bases for V and 0 bases for J; bases not matched to a gene: 7. The CDR3 is 16 residues long. CDR3 in DNA: TGTGCCAGCAGCTACCGGACAGGGGACAGCTCCTACGAGCAGTACGTC. Translated, it gives CASSYRTGDSSYEQYV.

The rearrangement links TRBV7-9 to TRBJ2-6, with D possibly matching TRBD2 (6 bases). V was shortened by 5 bases and J by 2 bases, with 10 bases between the two germline ends. The CDR3 spans 15 residues. CDR1 is SEHNR and CDR2 is FQNEAQ in the germline V gene (reference sequence). The CDR3 region is CASSAGEAGANVLTF. The CDR3 DNA reads TGTGCCAGCAGCGCCGGGGAGGCTGGGGCCAACGTCCTGACTTTC.

The CDR3 DNA follows: TGTGCCAGCAGTTTAGGTGGGAACACTGAAGCTTTCTTT. This sequence encodes CASSLGGNTEAFF. V gene TRBV28 combines with J gene TRBJ1-1; unclear D gene. Trimming stripped 2 bases from V and 1 base from J, with 5 bases between. Germline-derived CDR1 and CDR2 are MDHEN and SYDVKM. The CDR3 has 13 residues. Full variable domain (rest looked up from reference TRBV28 and TRBJ1-1): DVKVTQSSRYLVKRTGEKVFLECVQDMDHENMFWYRQDPGLGLRLIYFSYDVKMKEKGDIPEGYSVSREKKERFSLILESASTNQTSMYLCASSLGGNTEAFFGQGTRLTVV.

The CDR3 protein is CASNQAVGSSYEQYF. CDR3 DNA: TGTGCCAGCAACCAAGCAGTGGGCAGCTCCTACGAGCAGTACTTC. The chain couples TRBV7-2 to TRBJ2-7; D call uncertain. The CDR3 contains 15 residues. Trimming stripped 7 bases from V and 0 bases from J, with 16 bases between. CDR1 SGHTA and CDR2 FQGNSA come from the germline V gene. The complete variable domain, with remaining parts taken from reference TRBV7-2 and TRBJ2-7, reads GAGVSQSPSNKVTEKGKDVELRCDPISGHTALYWYRQSLGQGLEFLIYFQGNSAPDKSGLPSDRFSAERTGGSVSTLTIQRTQQEDSAVYLCASNQAVGSSYEQYFGPGTRLTVT.

The gene calls are TRBV5-1 and TRBJ1-2, with D unclear. V was shortened by 0 bases and J by 2 bases, with 8 bases between the two germline ends. The CDR3 is 14 amino acids. The V gene's germline CDR1 is SGHRS and CDR2 YFSETQ. In nucleotides, the CDR3 is TGCGCCAGCAGCTTGGATCGGCCGAACTATGGCTACACCTTC. The encoded protein is CASSLDRPNYGYTF.

The V and J genes are TRBV7-9 and TRBJ2-6; the D call may be TRBD1 or TRBD2 (7 bases each). Germline V lookup: CDR1 SEHNR, CDR2 FQNEAQ (reference sequence). This CDR3 has 17 residues. V lost 7 bases and J lost 2, with 18 bases in between. The CDR3 sequence is CASTSGEGAPGANVLTF. The CDR3 bases are TGTGCCAGCACCTCGGGGGAGGGGGCGCCTGGGGCCAACGTCCTGACTTTC.

The genes are TRBV2 and TRBJ1-1, with TRBD1 matching 9 bases. V dropped 5 bases and J dropped 7; count of bases not matched to a gene: 5. Germline loops: CDR1 SNHLY, CDR2 FYNNEI. The CDR3 spans 13 residues. The CDR3 sequence is CASSRTGVVEAFF. CDR3 bases: TGTGCCAGCAGTCGGACAGGGGTAGTTGAAGCTTTCTTT.

The rearrangement uses TRBV11-2 and TRBJ2-1, with unresolved D. Trimming removed 4 bases at V and 6 bases at J, with 10 bases between. Germline loops: CDR1 SGHAT, CDR2 FQNNGV. The length of the CDR3 is 13 residues. CDR3 nucleotides: TGTGCCAGCAGCTCCATTAGGACCAATGAGCAGTTCTTC. This codes for CASSSIRTNEQFF.

This rearrangement joins TRBV25-1 to TRBJ1-2; D gene uncertain. Between the trimmed V and J ends, which lost 4 bases and 5 bases, there was a span of 17 bases. The germline V gene has CDR1 MGHDK and CDR2 SYGVNS. This CDR3 spans 15 amino acids. The CDR3 loop is CASSAPSGSGYGYTF. In DNA, the CDR3 is TGTGCCAGCAGTGCCCCCTCCGGTTCAGGTTATGGCTACACCTTC.

This clone was observed a few times. The rearrangement links TRBV10-3 to TRBJ2-1, with D possibly TRBD1 on 5 matching bases. This CDR3 comprises 15 residues. V lost 6 bases and J 3 bases, leaving 15 bases between the germline ends. Germline V gene sequence: CDR1 ENHRY, CDR2 SYGVKD. The CDR3 sequence is CAIRQGVIGYNEQFF. The DNA for the CDR3 is TGTGCCATCAGACAAGGGGTCATCGGCTACAATGAGCAGTTCTTC.

V usage is TRBV14 and J usage is TRBJ1-1; TRBD1 matches at 10 bases. CDR1 and CDR2 (germline): SGHDN, FVKESK. The CDR3 is 13 amino acids. Trimming removed 4 bases from V and 4 bases from J; junction bases left unmatched: 0. The CDR3 bases are TGTGCCAGCAGCCGGGACAGGGGCACTGAAGCTTTCTTT. It translates to CASSRDRGTEAFF.

The rearrangement uses TRBV12-3 or TRBV12-4 and TRBJ2-7; 9 bases match TRBD1. Trimming took 7 bases from V and 6 from J; bases not matched to a gene: 7. The CDR3 loop spans 13 amino acids. Here the CDR3 reads CASTRDRVGEQYF. The DNA for the CDR3 is TGTGCCAGCACCCGGGACAGGGTGGGCGAGCAGTACTTC.

The CDR3 protein is CASGLIPGTASYNEQFF. CDR3 in DNA: TGTGCTAGTGGTCTGATCCCCGGGACCGCTTCCTACAATGAGCAGTTCTTC. The chain combines TRBV12-5 with TRBJ2-1; D assignment may be TRBD1 or TRBD2 (5 bases each). The germline V gene encodes CDR1 LGHNT and CDR2 FRNRAP. This CDR3 is 17 amino acids long. The V and J ends lost 5 bases and 1 base respectively, with 18 bases between them.

V is TRBV7-7 and J is TRBJ1-6; D remains unclear. This CDR3 is 14 amino acids long. V was clipped by 2 bases and J by 6 bases, with 8 bases between them. Per the germline V gene, CDR1 is SSHAT and CDR2 is FNYEAQ (reference sequence). The CDR3 DNA reads as TGTGCCAGCAGCTTATTAGCCGTTAATTCACCCCTCCACTTT. Translation gives CASSLLAVNSPLHF.

This chain uses TRBV5-5 with TRBJ2-1, with 8 bases identical to TRBD1. This CDR3 is 17 amino acids long. CDR1 and CDR2 (germline): SGHKS, YYEKEE (reference sequence). The V segment lost 3 bases and the J segment 5 bases; nucleotides outside the gene matches: 13. CDR3 bases: TGTGCCAGCAGCTGGATCTGGACAGGGAAGGGGGACAATGAGCAGTTCTTC. Encoded protein: CASSWIWTGKGDNEQFF.

The rearrangement uses TRBV25-1 and TRBJ2-7; 8 bases map to TRBD1. The CDR3 covers 16 residues. After removal of 1 base from V and 2 bases from J, the junction contained 7 bases not matched to a gene. CDR1 is MGHDK and CDR2 is SYGVNS in the germline V gene. The CDR3 here is CASSESHIQGAYEQYF. CDR3 coding DNA: TGTGCCAGCAGTGAATCGCATATACAGGGGGCCTACGAGCAGTACTTC.

This clone was picked up one time. V and J are TRBV10-3 and TRBJ2-3; D is perhaps TRBD1 (5 bases). Trimming took 0 bases from V and 2 from J, leaving 12 bases between them. Germline CDR1 ENHRY, CDR2 SYGVKD. The CDR3 sequence is 16 residues long. CDR3: CAISESGQGNTDTQYF. The CDR3 DNA follows: TGTGCCATCAGTGAGTCAGGGCAGGGAAACACAGATACGCAGTATTTT.

The chain recombines TRBV3-1 (or the pseudogene TRBV3-2) with TRBJ2-2; TRBD2 aligns across 11 bases. This CDR3 has 14 amino acids. The trim removed 6 bases at V and 3 bases at J, leaving 0 bases unmatched. From germline, CDR1 is LGHDT and CDR2 YNNKEL (reference sequence). The CDR3 loop reads CASRTSGDTGELFF. The CDR3 nucleotides are TGTGCCAGCAGGACTAGCGGGGACACCGGGGAGCTGTTTTTT.

V gene TRBV19 combines with J gene TRBJ2-6; 9 nucleotides align to TRBD2. Germline values: CDR1 LNHDA, CDR2 SQIVND (reference sequence). This CDR3 spans 16 amino acids. J was trimmed by 3 bases and V by 5 bases; bases with no gene match: 5. CDR3 sequence: CASSLRLADGANVLTF. The CDR3 region has the DNA TGTGCCAGTAGTCTCCGACTAGCGGATGGGGCCAACGTCCTGACTTTC.

The chain carries TRBV24-1 and TRBJ2-3; D could derive from TRBD1 or TRBD2 (5 bases each). V dropped 3 bases and J dropped 0 bases, with 12 bases sitting between them. The CDR3 totals 16 residues. The germline V gene encodes CDR1 KGHDR and CDR2 SFDVKD. The CDR3 DNA is TGTGCCACCAGTGATCCCGGGACGCAGAGCACAGATACGCAGTATTTT. This encodes CATSDPGTQSTDTQYF.